The 5 T cell receptor beta chains listed next were all sequenced from one sample in a study of OX40 agonist ivuxolimab in advanced cancers. This table comes from immunoSEQ multiplex PCR, and its TCRdb copy is limited to in-frame clones, with some not included. This table has 31,000 or so clones, less than 85% appearing once. The source was CD4+ or CD8+ T cells sorted from blood, collected in a trial of the OX40 agonist ivuxolimab. These receptors were taken from an adult with an advanced solid tumor such as melanoma, head and neck, liver or kidney cancer.

This chain uses TRBV19 with TRBJ1-3; possible D gene TRBD1, 6 bases. CDR1 is LNHDA and CDR2 is SQIVND in the germline V gene (reference sequence). Trimming shortened V by 5 bases and J by 3 bases, and 17 bases separated the two germline ends. This CDR3 is 16 amino acids long. The CDR3 DNA sequence: TGTGCCAGTAGTCCCATTGGGACACTCTATGGAAACACCATATATTTT. Protein sequence: CASSPIGTLYGNTIYF.

This rearrangement joins TRBV9 to TRBJ2-5; no definite D call. V was clipped by 3 bases and J by 3 bases, with 9 bases between them. Germline V lookup: CDR1 SGDLS, CDR2 YYNGEE. The CDR3 length is 13 residues. The CDR3 nucleotides are TGTGCCAGCAGCGAGGCTAACAAAGAGACCCAGTACTTC. Encoded protein: CASSEANKETQYF.

This clone appeared a few times. The rearrangement joins TRBV6-1 to TRBJ2-4; D not resolved. The germline V gene has CDR1 MNHNS and CDR2 SASEGT. This CDR3 spans 12 amino acids. V was cut by 2 bases and J by 10 bases, with 9 bases left in between. CDR3 nucleotide sequence: TGTGCCAGCAGTGAACCGACCTGGATTCAGTACTTC. Translation gives CASSEPTWIQYF.

This chain uses TRBV6-5 with TRBJ1-1; D unclear. The CDR3 is made up of 14 amino acids. CDR1 and CDR2 (germline): MNHEY, SVGAGI. The V and J ends lost 6 bases and 0 bases respectively, with 11 bases between them. In DNA form, the CDR3 reads TGTGCCAGCAGCGAGGATTACATGAACACTGAAGCTTTCTTT. Amino acids: CASSEDYMNTEAFF.

Here the CDR3 reads CASFQGRGRLNEQFF. The CDR3 DNA reads TGTGCCAGCTTCCAAGGCAGGGGGCGGTTGAATGAGCAGTTCTTC. This chain links TRBV2 with TRBJ2-1, with TRBD1 identical over 8 bases. The CDR3 runs to 15 residues. Losses at the gene ends were 8 bases for V and 7 bases for J; bases not matched to a gene: 13. From germline, CDR1 is SNHLY and CDR2 FYNNEI.